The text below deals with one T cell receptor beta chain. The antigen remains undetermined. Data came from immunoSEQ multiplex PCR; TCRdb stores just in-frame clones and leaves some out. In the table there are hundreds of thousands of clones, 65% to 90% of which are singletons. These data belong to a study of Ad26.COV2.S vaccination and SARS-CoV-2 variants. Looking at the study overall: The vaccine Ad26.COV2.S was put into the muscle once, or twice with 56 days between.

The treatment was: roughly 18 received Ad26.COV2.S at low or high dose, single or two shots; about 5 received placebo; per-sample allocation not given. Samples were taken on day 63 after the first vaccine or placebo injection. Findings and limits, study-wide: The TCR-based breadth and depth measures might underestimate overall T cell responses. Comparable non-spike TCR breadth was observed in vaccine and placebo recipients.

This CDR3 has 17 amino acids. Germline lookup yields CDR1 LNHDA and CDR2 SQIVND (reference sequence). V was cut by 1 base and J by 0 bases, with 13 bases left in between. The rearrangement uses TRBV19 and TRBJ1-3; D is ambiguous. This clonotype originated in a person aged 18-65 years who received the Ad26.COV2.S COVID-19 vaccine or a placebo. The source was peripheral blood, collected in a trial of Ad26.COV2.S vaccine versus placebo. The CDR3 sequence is CASSIALYMSSGNTIYF. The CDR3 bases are TGTGCCAGTAGTATAGCCCTCTACATGAGCTCTGGAAACACCATATATTTT.